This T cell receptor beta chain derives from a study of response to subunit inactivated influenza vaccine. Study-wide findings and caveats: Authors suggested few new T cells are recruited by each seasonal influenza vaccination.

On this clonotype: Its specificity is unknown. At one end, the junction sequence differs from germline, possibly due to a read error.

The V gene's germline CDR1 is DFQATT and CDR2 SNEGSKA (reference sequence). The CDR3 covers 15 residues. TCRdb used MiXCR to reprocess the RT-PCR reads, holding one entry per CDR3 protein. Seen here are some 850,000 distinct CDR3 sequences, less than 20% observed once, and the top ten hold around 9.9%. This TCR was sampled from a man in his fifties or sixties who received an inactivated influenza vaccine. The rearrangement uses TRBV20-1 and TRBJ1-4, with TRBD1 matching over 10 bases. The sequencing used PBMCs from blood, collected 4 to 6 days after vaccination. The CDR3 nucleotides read TGCAGTGCCAGAGAGGACAGGGGGTATAGTGAAAAACTGTTTTTT. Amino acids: CSAREDRGYSEKLFF.